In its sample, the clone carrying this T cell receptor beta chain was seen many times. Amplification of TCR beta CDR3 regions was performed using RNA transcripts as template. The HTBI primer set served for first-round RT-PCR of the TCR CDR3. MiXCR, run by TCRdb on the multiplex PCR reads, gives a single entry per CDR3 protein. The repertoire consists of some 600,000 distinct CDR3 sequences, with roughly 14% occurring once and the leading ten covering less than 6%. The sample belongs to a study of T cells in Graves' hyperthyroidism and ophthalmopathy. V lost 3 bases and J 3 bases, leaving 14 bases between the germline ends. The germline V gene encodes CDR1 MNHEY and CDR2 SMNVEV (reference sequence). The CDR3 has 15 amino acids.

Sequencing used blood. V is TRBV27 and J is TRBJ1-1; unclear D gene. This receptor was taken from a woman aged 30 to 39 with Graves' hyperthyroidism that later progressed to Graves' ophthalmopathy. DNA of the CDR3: TGTGCCAGCAGTTTGGTAAGAGTAGGATACACTGAAGCTTTCTTT. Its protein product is CASSLVRVGYTEAFF.